Each of the 5 T cell receptor beta chains below was sequenced from the same sample in a study of T cells after yellow fever vaccination. In TCRdb, the 5' RACE reads were re-called with MiXCR into one record per CDR3 protein. The sample holds more than 90,000 distinct CDR3 sequences, under 9% seen once. The starting material was CD8+ T cells sorted from PBMCs, obtained 45 days after the yellow fever booster vaccination. These receptors came from a man aged 25-40 years who received the YFV17D yellow fever vaccine.

Notes on this clonotype: A clone one base away is much larger, so this may be a read error. J is TRBJ2-5 and V is TRBV12-3 or TRBV12-4; possibly TRBD1 for D (6 bases). The CDR3 spans 14 residues. The chain's CDR3 is CASSLKEGQDTQYF. In nucleotides, the CDR3 is TGTGCCAGCAGTTTAAAAGAGGGACAAGACACCCAGTACTTC.

There are a few counts of this clonotype. J is TRBJ2-7 and V is TRBV20-1; D remains ambiguous. The CDR3 has 10 amino acids. The V end lost 0 bases, the J end lost 7 bases, and 4 bases lay between the germline ends. Germline V gene lookup returns CDR1 DFQATT and CDR2 SNEGSKA (reference sequence). CDR3 region: CSAREMEQYF. CDR3 nucleotide sequence: TGCAGTGCTAGAGAAATGGAGCAGTACTTC.

As for this clonotype: At one end the junction does not follow the germline gene, possibly because of a read error. This chain uses TRBV5-5 with TRBJ2-1; a weak D match, TRBD2 (5 bases). The CDR3 is made up of 13 amino acids. CDR1 SGHKS and CDR2 YYEKEE come from the germline V gene (reference sequence). DNA of the CDR3: TGTGCCATGGGCCCGGGGTCCTACAGTGAGCAGTTCTTC. Protein sequence: CAMGPGSYSEQFF.

The CDR3 DNA reads as TGTGCCAGCAGCTTGACAGGGGGTGGGGGTGAGCAGTTCTTC. Its protein product is CASSLTGGGGEQFF. V usage is TRBV11-2 and J usage is TRBJ2-1; 9 bases are shared with TRBD1. Germline V gives CDR1 SGHAT, CDR2 FQNNGV. V lost 3 bases and J lost 9; bases outside the gene matches: 6. The CDR3 spans 14 residues.

This clonotype was counted at least ten times. This sequence joins TRBV6-5 and TRBJ1-2; D gene ambiguous. V was pared by 0 bases and J by 6 bases, with 8 bases between. Per the germline V gene, CDR1 is MNHEY and CDR2 is SVGAGI. The length of the CDR3 is 13 residues. The DNA for the CDR3 is TGTGCCAGCAGTTACTCGATATTGGATGGCTACACCTTC. Protein sequence: CASSYSILDGYTF.